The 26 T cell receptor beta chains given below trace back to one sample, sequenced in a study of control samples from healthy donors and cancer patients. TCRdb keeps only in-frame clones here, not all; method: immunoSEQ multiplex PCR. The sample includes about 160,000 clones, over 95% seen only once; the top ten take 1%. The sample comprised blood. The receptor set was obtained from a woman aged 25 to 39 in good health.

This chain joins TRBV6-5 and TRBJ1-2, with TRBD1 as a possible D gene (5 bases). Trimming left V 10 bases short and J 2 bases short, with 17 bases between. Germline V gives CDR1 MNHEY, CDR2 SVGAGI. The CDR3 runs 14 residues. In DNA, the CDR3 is TGTGCCACGCATCAGGGTAGAGGGAACTATGGCTACACCTTC. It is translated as CATHQGRGNYGYTF.

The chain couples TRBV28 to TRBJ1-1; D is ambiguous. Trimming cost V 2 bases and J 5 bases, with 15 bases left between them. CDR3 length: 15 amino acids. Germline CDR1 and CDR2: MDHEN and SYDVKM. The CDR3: CASSLIRVGKTEAFF. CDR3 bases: TGTGCCAGCAGTTTAATTCGGGTAGGTAAGACTGAAGCTTTCTTT.

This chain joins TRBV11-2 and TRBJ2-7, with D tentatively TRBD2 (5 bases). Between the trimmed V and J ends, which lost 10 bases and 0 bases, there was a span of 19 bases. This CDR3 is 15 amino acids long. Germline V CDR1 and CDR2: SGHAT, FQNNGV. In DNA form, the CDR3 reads TGTGCCACTCACCGGACCGGGGATCCCTCCTACGAGCAGTACTTC. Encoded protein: CATHRTGDPSYEQYF. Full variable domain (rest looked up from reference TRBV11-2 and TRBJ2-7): EAGVAQSPRYKIIEKRQSVAFWCNPISGHATLYWYQQILGQGPKLLIQFQNNGVVDDSQLPKDRFSAERLKGVDSTLKIQPAKLEDSAVYLCATHRTGDPSYEQYFGPGTRLTVT.

The chain's CDR3 is CASSPGQGDKQYF. The CDR3 bases are TGCGCCAGCAGCCCCGGACAGGGGGACAAGCAGTACTTC. The chain links TRBV5-1 to TRBJ2-7, with 10 bases that match TRBD1. CDR1 is SGHRS, CDR2 YFSETQ, per germline. The CDR3 has 13 amino acids. Losses at the gene ends were 4 bases for V and 8 bases for J; bases not matched to a gene: 6.

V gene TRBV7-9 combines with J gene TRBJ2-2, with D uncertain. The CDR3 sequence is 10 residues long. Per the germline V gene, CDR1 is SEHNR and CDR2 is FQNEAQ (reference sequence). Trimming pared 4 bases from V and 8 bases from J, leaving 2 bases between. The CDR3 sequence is CASSSGELFF. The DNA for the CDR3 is TGTGCCAGCAGCTCGGGGGAGCTGTTTTTT.

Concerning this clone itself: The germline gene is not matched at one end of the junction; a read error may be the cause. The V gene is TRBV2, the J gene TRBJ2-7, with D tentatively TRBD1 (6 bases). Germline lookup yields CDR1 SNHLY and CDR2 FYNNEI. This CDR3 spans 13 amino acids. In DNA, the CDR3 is TGTACCAGCAGACAGGCGAGCTCCTACGAGCAGTACTTC. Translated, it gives CTSRQASSYEQYF.

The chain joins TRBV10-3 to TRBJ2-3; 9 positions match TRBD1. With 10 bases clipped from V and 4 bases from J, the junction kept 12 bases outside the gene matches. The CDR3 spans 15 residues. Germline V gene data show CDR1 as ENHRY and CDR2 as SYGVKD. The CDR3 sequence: CATGPGQGMADTQYF. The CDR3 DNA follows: TGTGCCACGGGACCAGGACAGGGGATGGCAGATACGCAGTATTTT.

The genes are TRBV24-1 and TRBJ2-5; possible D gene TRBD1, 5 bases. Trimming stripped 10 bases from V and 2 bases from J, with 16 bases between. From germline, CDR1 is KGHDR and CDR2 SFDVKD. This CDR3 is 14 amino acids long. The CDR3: CATSKGLGQETQYF. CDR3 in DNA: TGTGCCACTTCAAAGGGGTTGGGACAAGAGACCCAGTACTTC.

CDR3 nucleotide sequence: TGTGCCAGCAGTTTGATTGGGAAACCCCTCCACTTT. Its translation: CASSLIGKPLHF. This sequence joins TRBV28 and TRBJ1-6, with D hard to call. CDR3 size: 12 residues. V was shortened by 3 bases and J by 12 bases, with 9 bases between the two germline ends. Germline values: CDR1 MDHEN, CDR2 SYDVKM.

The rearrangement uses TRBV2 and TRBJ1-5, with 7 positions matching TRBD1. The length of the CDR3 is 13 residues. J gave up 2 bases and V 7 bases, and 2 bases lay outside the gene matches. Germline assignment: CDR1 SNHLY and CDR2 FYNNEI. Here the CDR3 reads CASNRGGNQPQHF. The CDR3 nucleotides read TGTGCCAGCAACAGGGGCGGCAATCAGCCCCAGCATTTT.

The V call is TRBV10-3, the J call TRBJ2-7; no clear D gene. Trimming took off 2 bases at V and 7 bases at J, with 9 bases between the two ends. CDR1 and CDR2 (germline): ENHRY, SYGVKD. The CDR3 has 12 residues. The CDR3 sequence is CAISELEIEQYF. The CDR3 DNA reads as TGTGCCATCAGTGAGCTGGAAATTGAGCAGTACTTC.

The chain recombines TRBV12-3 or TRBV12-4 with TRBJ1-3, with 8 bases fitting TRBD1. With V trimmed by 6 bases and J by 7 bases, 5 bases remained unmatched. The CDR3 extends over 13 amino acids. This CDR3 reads CASRPGQANTIYF. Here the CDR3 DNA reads TGTGCCAGCAGACCGGGACAGGCGAACACCATATATTTT.

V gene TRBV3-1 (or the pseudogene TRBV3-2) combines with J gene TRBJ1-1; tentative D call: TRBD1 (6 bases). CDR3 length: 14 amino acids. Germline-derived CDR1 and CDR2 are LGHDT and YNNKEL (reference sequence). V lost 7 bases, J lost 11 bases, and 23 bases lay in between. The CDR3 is CASNPGGGRGRAFF. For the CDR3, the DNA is TGTGCCAGCAACCCCGGGGGGGGGCGCGGAAGGGCTTTCTTT.

In nucleotides, the CDR3 is TGTGCCAGCAGCTACGCCGGGGAGCTGTTTTTT. It is translated as CASSYAGELFF. The chain employs TRBV7-8 and TRBJ2-2, with unresolved D. This CDR3 has 11 amino acids. Germline V lookup: CDR1 SGHVS, CDR2 FQNEAQ. With 4 bases removed from V and 6 bases from J, the gap between germline ends came to 3 bases.

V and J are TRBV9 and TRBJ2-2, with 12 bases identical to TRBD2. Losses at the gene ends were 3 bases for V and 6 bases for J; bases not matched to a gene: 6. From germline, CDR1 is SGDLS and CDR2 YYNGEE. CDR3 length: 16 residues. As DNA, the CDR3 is TGTGCCAGCAGCGCGACTAGCGGGGGATCGCCCGGGGAGCTGTTTTTT. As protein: CASSATSGGSPGELFF.

CDR3 in DNA: TGTGCCAGCAGTTTAGTTAGCGGGAGTAAGACAGATACGCAGTATTTT. Encoded protein: CASSLVSGSKTDTQYF. The rearrangement uses TRBV28 and TRBJ2-3, with 9 bases lining up with TRBD2. CDR3 length equals 16 residues. CDR1 and CDR2 (germline): MDHEN, SYDVKM. V shed 2 bases and J 3 bases; nucleotides not matched to a gene: 6.

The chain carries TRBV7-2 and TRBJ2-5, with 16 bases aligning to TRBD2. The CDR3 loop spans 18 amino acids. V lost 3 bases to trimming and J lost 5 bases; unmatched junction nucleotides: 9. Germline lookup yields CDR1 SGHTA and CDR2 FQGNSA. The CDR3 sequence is CASSFLFGTSGGAETQYF. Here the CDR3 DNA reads TGTGCCAGCAGCTTCCTATTCGGGACTAGCGGGGGGGCGGAGACCCAGTACTTC.

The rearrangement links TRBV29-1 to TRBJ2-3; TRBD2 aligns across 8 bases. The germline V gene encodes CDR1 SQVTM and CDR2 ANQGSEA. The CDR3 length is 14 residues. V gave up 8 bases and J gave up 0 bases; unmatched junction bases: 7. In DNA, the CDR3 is TGCAGCTTACTTAGCGGGACTAGCACAGATACGCAGTATTTT. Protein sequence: CSLLSGTSTDTQYF.

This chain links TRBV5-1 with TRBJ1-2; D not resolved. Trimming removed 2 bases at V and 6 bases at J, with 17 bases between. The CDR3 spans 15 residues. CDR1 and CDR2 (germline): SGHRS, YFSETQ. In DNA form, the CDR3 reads TGCGCCAGCAGCTTTGATCGTTCGGGCACCGATGGCTACACCTTC. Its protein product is CASSFDRSGTDGYTF.

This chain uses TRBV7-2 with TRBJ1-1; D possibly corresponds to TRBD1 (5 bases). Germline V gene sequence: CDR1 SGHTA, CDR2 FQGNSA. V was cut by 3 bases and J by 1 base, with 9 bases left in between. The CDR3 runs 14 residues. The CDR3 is CASSFSGWNTEAFF. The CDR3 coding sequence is TGTGCCAGCAGCTTTTCAGGGTGGAACACTGAAGCTTTCTTT.

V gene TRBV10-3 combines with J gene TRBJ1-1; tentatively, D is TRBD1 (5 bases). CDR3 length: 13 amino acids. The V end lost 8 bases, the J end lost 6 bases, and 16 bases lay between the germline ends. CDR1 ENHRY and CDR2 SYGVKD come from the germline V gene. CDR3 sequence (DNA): TGTGCCATCCAACGGCCGGGGGGGGCTGAAGCTTTCTTT. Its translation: CAIQRPGGAEAFF.

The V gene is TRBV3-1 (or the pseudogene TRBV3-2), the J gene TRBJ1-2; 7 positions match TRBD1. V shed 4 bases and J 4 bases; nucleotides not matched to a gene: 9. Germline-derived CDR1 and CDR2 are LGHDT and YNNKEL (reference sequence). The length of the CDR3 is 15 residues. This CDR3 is CASSPDRAPSYGYTF. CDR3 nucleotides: TGTGCCAGCAGCCCAGACAGGGCCCCTTCCTATGGCTACACCTTC.

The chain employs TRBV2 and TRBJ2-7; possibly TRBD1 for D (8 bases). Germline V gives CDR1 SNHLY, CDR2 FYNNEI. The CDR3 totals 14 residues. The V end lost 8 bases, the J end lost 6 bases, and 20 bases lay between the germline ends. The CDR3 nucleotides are TGTGCCAGCGGGCGGGAGCAGGGGGCGAGCGAGCAGTACTTC. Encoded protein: CASGREQGASEQYF.

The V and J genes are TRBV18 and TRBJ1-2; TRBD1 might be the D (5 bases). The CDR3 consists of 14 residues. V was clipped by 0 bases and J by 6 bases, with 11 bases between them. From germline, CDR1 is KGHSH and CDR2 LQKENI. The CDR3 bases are TGTGCCAGCTCACCACCCGGGGGACTTAATGGCTACACCTTC. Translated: CASSPPGGLNGYTF.

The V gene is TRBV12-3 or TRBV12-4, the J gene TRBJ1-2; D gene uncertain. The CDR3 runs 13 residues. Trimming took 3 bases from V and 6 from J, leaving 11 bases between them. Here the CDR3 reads CASSLGVSNGYTF. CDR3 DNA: TGTGCCAGCAGTTTGGGAGTGTCCAATGGCTACACCTTC.

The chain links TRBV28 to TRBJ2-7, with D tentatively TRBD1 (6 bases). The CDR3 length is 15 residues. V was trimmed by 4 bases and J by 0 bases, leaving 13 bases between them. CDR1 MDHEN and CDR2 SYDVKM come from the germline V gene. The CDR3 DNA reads TGTGCCAGCAGTTCGCGACAGGAATACTCCTACGAGCAGTACTTC. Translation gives CASSSRQEYSYEQYF. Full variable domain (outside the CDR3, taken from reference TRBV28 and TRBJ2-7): DVKVTQSSRYLVKRTGEKVFLECVQDMDHENMFWYRQDPGLGLRLIYFSYDVKMKEKGDIPEGYSVSREKKERFSLILESASTNQTSMYLCASSSRQEYSYEQYFGPGTRLTVT.